The clone carrying this T cell receptor beta chain has only one observation. Per the original methods: The authors estimated nucleated cell counts from reference gene primer amplification. Assay: immunoSEQ multiplex PCR; the TCRdb copy retains only in-frame clones and omits some. The DNA was the basis for D and trimming; V, J and clone size are from that table. In the table there are roughly 180,000 clones, about 90% of which are singletons. This record comes from a study of blood T cell repertoires in COVID-19. As for the study in general: COVID-19 samples collected from the United States, Italy and Spain covered acute and convalescent phases. Sources were T cells, B-cell-depleted T cells, or PBMCs; the material itself was cDNA or gDNA.

Germline CDR1 reads SGHAT; CDR2 reads FQNNGV. The length of the CDR3 is 15 residues. V dropped 5 bases and J dropped 5 bases, with 18 bases sitting between them. Sequencing was performed on peripheral blood. V is TRBV11-2 and J is TRBJ1-1; weak D call: TRBD1 (6 bases). The source is an older man with active or convalescent COVID-19. The CDR3 protein is CASSLAELRGTEAFF. CDR3 in DNA: TGTGCCAGCAGCCTAGCGGAACTTAGGGGGACTGAAGCTTTCTTT.